This T cell receptor (beta chain) was captured in a study of blood T cell repertoires in COVID-19 (dated by TCRdb to the early 2020s). A note on the overall study: Samples covering the acute and convalescent phases of COVID-19 were provided by collaborators in the United States, Italy and Spain. The material from the prospective study consisted of cDNA or gDNA derived from T cells, B-cell-depleted T cells, or PBMCs. Deeply sampled blood TCRbeta repertoires from subjects exposed to, actively infected with, or recovered from COVID-19 were included in the dataset. The repertoires were released in a freely available public database intended as a resource for research on the immune response to SARS-CoV-2. Samples came from the ongoing ImmuneRACE study (first 160 participants) plus 1,254 subjects from 6 global collaborators. Sample metadata almost always included a de-identified subject ID, COVID-19 status, age in years and sex. HLA class I and class II types, where available, came from metadata supplied by the sample provider rather than from assay-based typing.

About this clone: The antigen it binds to is not known. There are no base qualities to consult, and no much larger clone falls within one base.

The CDR3 covers 16 residues, taking in both the cysteine and the phenylalanine. The kept DNA is CDR3 alone, 48 bases in frame from the first base. The germline V gene sets CDR1 to SGHDT and CDR2 to YYEEEE. Compared with germline, V lacks 0 bases and J lacks 4 bases; bases without a gene match: 7. Points the paper makes about the study in general: The quantity of clinical and demographic metadata differed by source and by participant and was supplied without curation.

In the prospective study, participants were about 18 to 100 years old, resided in around 25 geographic areas of the United States, and were enrolled through a virtual design. Cohort assignment in the prospective study relied on participant-reported clinical history from a screening survey and a study questionnaire. Each participant in the prospective study had whole blood, serum and a nasopharyngeal or oropharyngeal swab collected by mobile phlebotomists. Additional blood draws and questionnaires over an approximately 2-month period could optionally be provided by prospective study participants. Blood samples from the prospective study were shipped frozen or at room temperature prior to DNA extraction. TCRbeta CDR3 regions were amplified from genomic DNA using the immunoSEQ Assay, a bias-controlled multiplex PCR. The study's processing was this. The number of nucleated cells in each sample was estimated by amplification of reference gene primers within the assay. To quantify the absolute abundance of each unique TCRbeta CDR3 rearrangement, sequence reads were collapsed and filtered. For each sample, productive Simpson clonality was calculated as the square root of Simpson's diversity index over productive rearrangements. The immuneACCESS repertoire file appears here via TCRdb, limited to in-frame rearrangements. These files lack a portion of the clones; in checked studies, under half of the deficit traces to unresolved V genes, and the cause of the others is not known. The V and J calls and clone size were taken over from that table, and D and trimming were inferred from the DNA. The sample includes about 220,000 clones, with 85% to 90% observed a single time. Around 15% of the sample rests with the top ten.

Sequenced material: PBMCs or T cells enriched from blood (not recorded which). The chain is made from TRBV5-6 and TRBJ1-3, with 7 central nucleotides matching TRBD1. This clonotype was obtained from a woman in her forties or fifties with acute COVID-19. CDR3 region: CASSLGSDRVGNTIYF. The DNA reads TGTGCCAGCAGCTTGGGCTCCGACAGGGTCGGAAACACCATATATTTT. With all but the CDR3 taken from the reference TRBV5-6 and TRBJ1-3 genes, the full variable domain is: DAGVTQSPTHLIKTRGQQVTLRCSPKSGHDTVSWYQQALGQGPQFIFQYYEEEERQRGNFPDRFSGHQFPNYSSELNVNALLLGDSALYLCASSLGSDRVGNTIYFGEGSWLTVV.